This T cell receptor (beta chain) was retrieved from a study of spatial heterogeneity in lung cancer. Whole-study context: Detected sequences consistently included more beta-chain ones than alpha-chain ones. In the raw reads, each unique TCR and UMI combination was present more than ten times on average.

The sample holds many counts of this clonotype. Regarding time point: sample taken at primary tumor resection. Carried by each TCR cDNA molecule was a unique molecular identifier. TCRdb analysed the 5' RACE reads with MiXCR anew, one entry per CDR3 protein. This sample has about 35,000 distinct CDR3 sequences; just over 3% occur once, and the top ten carry 35% to 40%. V was pared by 4 bases and J by 4 bases, with 14 bases between. The germline V gene has CDR1 MDHEN and CDR2 SYDVKM. This CDR3 has 14 residues. The receptor was isolated from a male donor with early-stage non-small cell lung cancer. V and J are TRBV28 and TRBJ2-7, with D uncertain. Sequenced here: normal lung tissue next to the tumor, sampled at surgery. The CDR3 spells CASSSQTEVYEQYF. The CDR3 DNA reads TGTGCCAGCAGTTCGCAGACCGAAGTTTACGAGCAGTACTTC.